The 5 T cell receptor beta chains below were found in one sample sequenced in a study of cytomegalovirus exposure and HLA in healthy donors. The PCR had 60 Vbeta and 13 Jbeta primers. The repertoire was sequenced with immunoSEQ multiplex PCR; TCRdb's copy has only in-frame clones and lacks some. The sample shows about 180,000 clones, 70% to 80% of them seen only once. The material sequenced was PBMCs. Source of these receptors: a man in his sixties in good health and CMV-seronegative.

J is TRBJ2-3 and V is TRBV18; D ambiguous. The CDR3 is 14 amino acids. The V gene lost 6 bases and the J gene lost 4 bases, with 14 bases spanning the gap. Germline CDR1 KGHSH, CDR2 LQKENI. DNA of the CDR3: TGTGCCAGCTCCCCCATTAGTTCCCCAGATACGCAGTATTTT. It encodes CASSPISSPDTQYF.

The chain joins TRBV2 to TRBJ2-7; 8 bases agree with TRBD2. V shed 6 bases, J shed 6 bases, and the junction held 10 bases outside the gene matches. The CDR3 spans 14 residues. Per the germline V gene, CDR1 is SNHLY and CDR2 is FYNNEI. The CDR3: CASSPGTSLFEQYF. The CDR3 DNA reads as TGTGCCAGCAGCCCCGGGACTAGTTTATTCGAGCAGTACTTC. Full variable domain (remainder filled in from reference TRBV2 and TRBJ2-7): EPEVTQTPSHQVTQMGQEVILRCVPISNHLYFYWYRQILGQKVEFLVSFYNNEISEKSEIFDDQFSVERPDGSNFTLKIRSTKLEDSAMYFCASSPGTSLFEQYFGPGTRLTVT.

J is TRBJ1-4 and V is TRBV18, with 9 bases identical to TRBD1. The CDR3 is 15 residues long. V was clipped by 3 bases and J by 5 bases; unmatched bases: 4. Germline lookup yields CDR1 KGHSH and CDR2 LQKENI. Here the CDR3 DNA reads TGTGCCAGCTCACCCGGACAGGGGTTAAATGAAAAACTGTTTTTT. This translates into CASSPGQGLNEKLFF.

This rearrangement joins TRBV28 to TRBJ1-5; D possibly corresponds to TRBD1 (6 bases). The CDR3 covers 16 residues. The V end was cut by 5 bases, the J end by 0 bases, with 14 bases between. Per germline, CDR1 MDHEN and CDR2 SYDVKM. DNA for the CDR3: TGTGCCAGCAGTAAACGTACAGGGTATAGCAATCAGCCCCAGCATTTT. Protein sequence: CASSKRTGYSNQPQHF.

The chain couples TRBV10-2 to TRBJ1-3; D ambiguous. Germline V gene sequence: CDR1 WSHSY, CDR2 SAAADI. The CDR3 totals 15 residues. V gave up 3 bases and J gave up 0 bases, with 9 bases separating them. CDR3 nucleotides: TGCGCCAGCAGTGACCGCACAAACTCTGGAAACACCATATATTTT. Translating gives CASSDRTNSGNTIYF.